This TCR beta chain was found in a study of HIV-infected children after antiretroviral therapy interruption. The TCR library was built from RNA with a 3' RACE protocol and unique molecular identifiers. TCRdb reprocessed the 3' RACE reads with MiXCR, giving one entry per CDR3 protein. The table records about 89,000 distinct CDR3 sequences, under 8% of them present only once. Treatment here: PENTA 11 planned treatment interruption arm or continuous ART arm. This clonotype was seen many times. This receptor was taken from a pool of human donors with HIV. Specimen: CD45RA+ CD4+ T cells from PBMCs, pooled from several time points, collected from a donor given antiretroviral therapy, either interrupted or continuous. Specified subset: naive CD4+ CD45RA+ CD45RO- T cells.

CDR3 protein: CASRGGDSYNEQFF. CDR3 nucleotide sequence: TGTGCCAGCAGGGGGGGGGACTCCTACAATGAGCAGTTCTTC. V gene TRBV11-2 combines with J gene TRBJ2-1, with 7 bases that match TRBD2. Germline CDR1 and CDR2: SGHAT and FQNNGV. The CDR3 length is 14 residues. Trimming took 6 bases from V and 0 from J; bases not matched to a gene: 2. Looking up the rest from reference TRBV11-2 and TRBJ2-1 gives the full variable domain: EAGVAQSPRYKIIEKRQSVAFWCNPISGHATLYWYQQILGQGPKLLIQFQNNGVVDDSQLPKDRFSAERLKGVDSTLKIQPAKLEDSAVYLCASRGGDSYNEQFFGPGTRLTVL.